The T cell receptor (beta chain) described here comes from a study of blood T cell repertoires in COVID-19. Turning to the study itself: Whether acute or convalescent, the COVID-19 samples came from the United States, Italy and Spain. In each case, the material was cDNA or gDNA derived from T cells, B-cell-depleted T cells, or PBMCs.

This CDR3 is built from 22 residues. Germline V lookup: CDR1 LNHNV, CDR2 YYDKDF (reference sequence). The V end lost 1 base, the J end lost 4 bases, and 32 bases lay between the germline ends. As handled by the study authors: Estimation of nucleated cell counts relied on the amplification of reference gene primers. The assay was immunoSEQ multiplex PCR, and TCRdb's table has in-frame clones only and misses some. V, J and clone size are those of that table, while D and trimming were read from the DNA. The data hold a few hundred thousand clones, with over 75% observed a single time. Sequenced sample: peripheral blood. The chain links TRBV15 to TRBJ1-5; possibly TRBD1 for D (5 bases). The receptor was isolated from a woman aged 50 to 60 who had recovered from COVID-19. CDR3 region: CATSRAGGTVGPFIGRNQPQHF. CDR3 nucleotides: TGTGCCACCAGCAGAGCGGGGGGGACGGTGGGACCGTTCATTGGTAGGAATCAGCCCCAGCATTTT.